The 29 T cell receptor beta chains below were found in one sample sequenced in a study of T cells expressing NK-cell markers. From its re-call of the 5' RACE reads, TCRdb lists each CDR3 protein once, without DNA. Its table records fewer than 400,000 distinct CDR3 sequences. The specimen sequenced was blood T cells: a sorted CD56 or NKG2C T cell subset, CD4+ or CD8+ T cells, or bulk PBMC T cells (not recorded which). The receptors were gathered from a woman in her forties or fifties in good health.

V is TRBV12-3 or TRBV12-4 and J is TRBJ2-1; TCRdb designates TRBD2, a call that cannot be tested without DNA. This CDR3 spans 15 amino acids. CDR3 protein: CASSLGPRRPPEQFF.

This chain uses TRBV5-1 with TRBJ2-3. Germline V gene lookup returns CDR1 SGHRS and CDR2 YFSETQ. The CDR3 runs to 14 residues. CDR3 residues: CASSPQVMEDTQYF.

The chain is built from TRBV5-1 and TRBJ2-2; absent DNA, TCRdb's TRBD2 call cannot be checked. Germline assignment: CDR1 SGHRS and CDR2 YFSETQ. This CDR3 is built from 18 residues. Here the CDR3 reads CASSSEPPGLLNTGELFF.

The J gene is TRBJ2-1, the V gene TRBV25-1. CDR1 MGHDK and CDR2 SYGVNS come from the germline V gene. The CDR3 spans 13 residues. CDR3: CASSDPSSGGQFF. Drawing the rest from reference TRBV25-1 and TRBJ2-1, the complete variable domain is EADIYQTPRYLVIGTGKKITLECSQTMGHDKMYWYQQDPGMELHLIHYSYGVNSTEKGDLSSESTVSRIRTEHFPLTLESARPSHTSQYLCASSDPSSGGQFFGPGTRLTVL.

This chain joins TRBV6-1 and TRBJ1-1. CDR1 MNHNS and CDR2 SASEGT come from the germline V gene. The CDR3 has 15 amino acids. The CDR3 spells CASSELRADNTEAFF.

This chain connects TRBV27 to TRBJ1-1; checking the TCRdb D call of TRBD1 is not possible without DNA. This CDR3 comprises 14 residues. From germline, CDR1 is MNHEY and CDR2 SMNVEV (reference sequence). CDR3 sequence reads: CASSNTGFGTEAFF.

The chain is built from TRBV6-5 and TRBJ1-1; as DNA is missing, the TRBD1 call by TCRdb cannot be tested. Germline V CDR1 and CDR2: MNHEY, SVGAGI. CDR3 length equals 16 residues. This chain's CDR3 is CASSYSRAGRSTEAFF.

V and J are TRBV5-1 and TRBJ2-2; the D call from TCRdb, TRBD2, cannot be confirmed without DNA. The CDR3 consists of 16 residues. The germline gives CDR1 SGHRS, CDR2 YFSETQ. The CDR3 sequence is CASSLLAGAGTGELFF.

This chain joins TRBV5-1 and TRBJ2-1; no DNA is available, so the TRBD2 call from TCRdb remains unchecked. This CDR3 comprises 15 residues. Germline loops: CDR1 SGHRS, CDR2 YFSETQ. The CDR3 reads CASSSGLADLNEQFF. The whole variable domain, filled in from reference TRBV5-1 and TRBJ2-1, reads KAGVTQTPRYLIKTRGQQVTLSCSPISGHRSVSWYQQTPGQGLQFLFEYFSETQRNKGNFPGRFSGRQFSNSRSEMNVSTLELGDSALYLCASSSGLADLNEQFFGPGTRLTVL.

The rearrangement links TRBV4-1 to TRBJ2-2. Germline loops: CDR1 MGHRA, CDR2 YSYEKL. This CDR3 region has 17 residues. This CDR3 is CASSQVGNSRMNKRLFF.

V is TRBV6-6 and J is TRBJ2-2; lacking DNA, the TRBD2 call made by TCRdb goes unchecked. The germline V gene encodes CDR1 MNHNY and CDR2 SVGAGI (reference sequence). The CDR3 is made up of 17 amino acids. The CDR3 sequence: CASSYSKSGTNTGELFF.

The chain joins TRBV29-1 to TRBJ2-3; TCRdb gives TRBD1 as the D gene, but with no DNA this cannot be confirmed. The CDR3 is 13 amino acids. Germline CDR1 reads SQVTM; CDR2 reads ANQGSEA. The CDR3 sequence: CSARTGYTDTQYF.

The rearrangement joins TRBV29-1 to TRBJ2-3. Germline loops: CDR1 SQVTM, CDR2 ANQGSEA. The CDR3 length is 11 residues. CDR3 in amino acids: CSVVLGDTQYF.

The chain recombines TRBV27 with TRBJ1-2; TCRdb calls TRBD1, which cannot be checked without DNA. The CDR3 contains 13 residues. Germline V gene lookup returns CDR1 MNHEY and CDR2 SMNVEV (reference sequence). The CDR3 sequence: CASSSDRAHGYTF.

The chain is built from TRBV12-3 or TRBV12-4 and TRBJ2-3; TCRdb proposes TRBD2, but this gene call is untestable without DNA. This CDR3 spans 15 amino acids. The CDR3 reads CASRRAGGPTDTQYF.

V usage is TRBV7-2 and J usage is TRBJ2-1; TCRdb's D call of TRBD1 is untestable without DNA. Germline CDR1 SGHTA, CDR2 FQGNSA. This CDR3 has 15 amino acids. The CDR3 loop is CASSQLDRADNEQFF. The whole variable domain, remainder taken from reference TRBV7-2 and TRBJ2-1, is GAGVSQSPSNKVTEKGKDVELRCDPISGHTALYWYRQSLGQGLEFLIYFQGNSAPDKSGLPSDRFSAERTGGSVSTLTIQRTQQEDSAVYLCASSQLDRADNEQFFGPGTRLTVL.

V usage is TRBV29-1 and J usage is TRBJ2-1. The CDR3 extends over 13 amino acids. The germline V gene has CDR1 SQVTM and CDR2 ANQGSEA. The CDR3 sequence is CSVRRQLNNEQFF.

This rearrangement joins TRBV5-1 to TRBJ2-2. Germline CDR1 SGHRS, CDR2 YFSETQ. This CDR3 comprises 14 residues. The CDR3 region is CASSLDGVDEELFF.

The chain is built from TRBV18 and TRBJ2-2; TCRdb gives TRBD1 as the D gene, but with no DNA this cannot be confirmed. This CDR3 has 17 amino acids. Germline V gene sequence: CDR1 KGHSH, CDR2 LQKENI. This CDR3 reads CASSPLPTGANTGELFF.

The CDR3 sequence is CAWKGSYGYTF. V gene TRBV30 combines with J gene TRBJ1-2. The CDR3 spans 11 residues. Germline CDR1 is GTSNPN and CDR2 is SVGIG (reference sequence).

The CDR3 is CATSDPGRKDTQYF. The genes are TRBV24-1 and TRBJ2-3; TCRdb's D call of TRBD1 is untestable without DNA. Germline V CDR1 and CDR2: KGHDR, SFDVKD. This CDR3 is 14 amino acids long.

The CDR3 region is CASSLASPTLNGELFF. The chain has TRBV7-2 and TRBJ2-2; there is no DNA to check the TCRdb D call of TRBD1. CDR3 size: 16 residues. Germline V gives CDR1 SGHTA, CDR2 FQGNSA.

The chain links TRBV9 to TRBJ2-2; checking the TCRdb D call of TRBD1 is not possible without DNA. Germline V gene lookup returns CDR1 SGDLS and CDR2 YYNGEE. The CDR3 is 14 residues long. CDR3 sequence reads: CASSVDRATGELFF. The whole variable domain, filled in from reference TRBV9 and TRBJ2-2, reads DSGVTQTPKHLITATGQRVTLRCSPRSGDLSVYWYQQSLDQGLQFLIQYYNGEERAKGNILERFSAQQFPDLHSELNLSSLELGDSALYFCASSVDRATGELFFGEGSRLTVL.

The chain uses TRBV5-5 and TRBJ2-1; checking the TCRdb D call of TRBD2 is not possible without DNA. Germline values: CDR1 SGHKS, CDR2 YYEKEE (reference sequence). CDR3 length: 17 amino acids. CDR3: CASSLNPIAGGNNEQFF. The full variable domain, with the rest looked up from reference TRBV5-5 and TRBJ2-1, is DAGVTQSPTHLIKTRGQQVTLRCSPISGHKSVSWYQQVLGQGPQFIFQYYEKEERGRGNFPDRFSARQFPNYSSELNVNALLLGDSALYLCASSLNPIAGGNNEQFFGPGTRLTVL.

The rearrangement links TRBV7-8 to TRBJ1-1; TCRdb lists TRBD1, though no DNA is available to test this call. The CDR3 totals 15 residues. Germline-derived CDR1 and CDR2 are SGHVS and FQNEAQ. The chain's CDR3 is CASSLQGDGDTEAFF.

The J gene is TRBJ1-2, the V gene TRBV14. This CDR3 contains 14 residues. Germline assignment: CDR1 SGHDN and CDR2 FVKESK. CDR3 residues: CASSPSGMTAGYTF. The full variable domain, with the rest looked up from reference TRBV14 and TRBJ1-2, is EAGVTQFPSHSVIEKGQTVTLRCDPISGHDNLYWYRRVMGKEIKFLLHFVKESKQDESGMPNNRFLAERTGGTYSTLKVQPAELEDSGVYFCASSPSGMTAGYTFGSGTRLTVV.

The V gene is TRBV12-3 or TRBV12-4, the J gene TRBJ2-3; no DNA is available, so the TRBD2 call from TCRdb remains unchecked. This CDR3 region has 16 residues. CDR3 amino acids: CASRPISGRGTDTQYF.

The J gene is TRBJ2-1, the V gene TRBV18; the TCRdb call, TRBD1, lacks DNA for checking. This CDR3 region has 15 residues. The germline V gene has CDR1 KGHSH and CDR2 LQKENI. The CDR3 here is CASSPQGAGYNEQFF.

This chain uses TRBV11-2 with TRBJ1-1; there is no DNA to check the TCRdb D call of TRBD1. CDR1 is SGHAT and CDR2 is FQNNGV in the germline V gene. The CDR3 has 14 amino acids. The CDR3: CASSLGARDSEAFF. The complete variable domain, with remaining parts taken from reference TRBV11-2 and TRBJ1-1, reads EAGVAQSPRYKIIEKRQSVAFWCNPISGHATLYWYQQILGQGPKLLIQFQNNGVVDDSQLPKDRFSAERLKGVDSTLKIQPAKLEDSAVYLCASSLGARDSEAFFGQGTRLTVV.